The clone carrying this TCR beta chain was found a few times. Its antigen is unidentified. In germline, CDR1 is SEHNR, CDR2 FQNEAQ (reference sequence). V gave up 3 bases and J gave up 9 bases; unmatched junction bases: 9. This CDR3 has 14 residues. The authors made TCR beta libraries by quantitative 5'-RACE with molecular barcodes. A single record per CDR3 protein comes from TCRdb applying MiXCR to the 5' RACE reads. The profile shows roughly 370,000 distinct CDR3 sequences, 20% to 25% of them singletons. The sample originates from a study of CD8 T cells in ankylosing spondylitis. Broader study findings: There was reportedly significant enrichment of clones that were disease-linked in matched ankylosing spondylitis synovial fluid. Disease-linked clones displayed a CD8+ phenotype and appeared relatively rarely in peripheral blood. A motif in TCR beta, a set of fewer than ten highly homologous variants, appeared characteristic of ankylosing spondylitis blood.

V is TRBV7-9 and J is TRBJ1-1; TRBD1 matches at 8 bases. This TCR was recovered from a male donor with ankylosing spondylitis. The specimen sequenced was blood, either unsorted or a sorted T cell fraction (not recorded which). In nucleotides, the CDR3 is TGTGCCAGCAGCTTGGGGACAGGAGTGCCCCAAGCTTTCTTT. As protein: CASSLGTGVPQAFF.